This T cell receptor beta chain was identified during a study of cytomegalovirus exposure and HLA in healthy donors. General study results and limits: Trimming of TCR beta V- and J-genes showed a link, identified in a later analysis, to a missense DCLRE1C variant. According to the study, roughly 160 TCR beta chains were cytomegalovirus-associated.

Primers included in the PCR were 60 Vbeta and 13 Jbeta primers. Original processing notes: There were about 80 million unique TCR beta chains by a later count, and some 12 million of them were shared. Clones were read by immunoSEQ multiplex PCR, and TCRdb kept only the in-frame ones, dropping some. The DNA was the basis for D and trimming; V, J and clone size are from that table. The data contain approximately 170,000 clones, around 70% of them singletons. Turning to this clone: The antigen remains unidentified.

V trimming: 6 bases; J trimming: 9 bases; junction bases outside the gene matches: 12. Per germline, CDR1 SGHRS and CDR2 YFSETQ. The CDR3 extends over 17 amino acids. Donors consisted of healthy bone marrow donors. This rearrangement joins TRBV5-1 to TRBJ2-1; TRBD2 matches at 16 bases. Input material: PBMCs. The TCR sequence derives from a man younger than 35 in good health and CMV-seropositive. The CDR3 region is CASTPGTSGRAGSEQFF. CDR3 nucleotide sequence: TGCGCCAGCACTCCTGGGACTAGCGGGAGGGCCGGGTCTGAGCAGTTCTTC.